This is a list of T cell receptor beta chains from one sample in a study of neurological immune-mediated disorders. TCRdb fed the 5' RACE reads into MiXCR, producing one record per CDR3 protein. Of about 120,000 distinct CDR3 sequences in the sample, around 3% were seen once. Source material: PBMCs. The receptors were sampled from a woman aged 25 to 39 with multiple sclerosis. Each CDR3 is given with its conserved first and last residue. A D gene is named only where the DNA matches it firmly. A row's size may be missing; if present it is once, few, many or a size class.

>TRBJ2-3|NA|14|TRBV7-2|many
TGTGCCAGCAGTGTCGCCAGCGGCACAGATACGCAGTATTTT
CASSVASGTDTQYF
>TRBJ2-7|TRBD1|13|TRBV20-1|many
TGCAGTGCTAGAAGGGACAGCCTCCCCACGCAGTACTTC
CSARRDSLPTQYF
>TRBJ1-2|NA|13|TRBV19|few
TGTGCCAGTAGTATCCCGGGGTCATATGGCTACACCTTC
CASSIPGSYGYTF
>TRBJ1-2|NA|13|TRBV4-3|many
TGCGCCAGCAGCCAAGGGCGTGGTGATGGCTACACCTTC
CASSQGRGDGYTF
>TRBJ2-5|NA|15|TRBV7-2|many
TGTGCCAGCAGCTCCCCCCAAAAAGGGGTGGAGACCCAGTACTTC
CASSSPQKGVETQYF
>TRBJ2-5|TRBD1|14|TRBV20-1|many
TGCAGTGCTAGATATAGACAGGGGGGAGAGACCCAGTACTTC
CSARYRQGGETQYF
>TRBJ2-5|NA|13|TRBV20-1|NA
TGCAGTGCTAGAGATTTCGGGTCCGAGACCCAGTACTTC
CSARDFGSETQYF
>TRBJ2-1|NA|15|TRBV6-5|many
TGTGCCAGCAGTTACGTCCAGGGCTCCTACAATGAGCAGTTCTTC
CASSYVQGSYNEQFF
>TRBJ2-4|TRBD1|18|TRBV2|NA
TGTGCCAGCAGTGACGCTTTGACAGGGGGTGGGGGCAAAAACATTCAGTACTTC
CASSDALTGGGGKNIQYF
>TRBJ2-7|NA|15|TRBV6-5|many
TGTGCCAGCAGTTACTTCGAGGGGCCTGGGGGGGAGCAGTACTTC
CASSYFEGPGGEQYF
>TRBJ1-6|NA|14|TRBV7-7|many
TGTGCCAGCAGCTTAGGGCCTTCGGATACGACCCTCCACTTT
CASSLGPSDTTLHF
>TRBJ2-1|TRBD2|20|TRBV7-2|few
TGTGCCAGCAGCTTCCTTCTTAGGGTAGCGGGAATTTCGCCTGACAATGAGCAGTTCTTC
CASSFLLRVAGISPDNEQFF
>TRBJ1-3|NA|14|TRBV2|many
TGTGCCAGCAGTGTTACGGGCTCTGGAAACACCATATATTTT
CASSVTGSGNTIYF
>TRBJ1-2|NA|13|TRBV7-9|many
TGTGCCAGCGCCTTAGTGGTCCCGGAGGGCTACACCTTC
CASALVVPEGYTF
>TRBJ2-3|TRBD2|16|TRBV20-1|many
TGCAGTGCCAGTAAAGCTAGCGGGGGCCGCACAGATACGCAGTATTTT
CSASKASGGRTDTQYF
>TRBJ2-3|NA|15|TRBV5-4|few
TGTGCCAGCAGCTTGGCCCAAAGGCAGCTAGATACGCAGTATTTT
CASSLAQRQLDTQYF
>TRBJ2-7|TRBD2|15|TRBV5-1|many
TGCGCCAGCAGGGCCAGGGCTAGCGGATACTACGAGCAGTACTTC
CASRARASGYYEQYF
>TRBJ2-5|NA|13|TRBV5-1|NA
TGCGCCAGCAGCCCAGCGTCTCAAGAGACCCAGTACTTC
CASSPASQETQYF
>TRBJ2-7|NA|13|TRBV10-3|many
TGTGCCCTCTCATCAGAGGTGGATTACGAGCAGTACTTC
CALSSEVDYEQYF
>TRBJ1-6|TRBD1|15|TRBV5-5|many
TGTGCCAGCAGCTTTGGACAGGTTGATAATTCACCCCTCCACTTT
CASSFGQVDNSPLHF
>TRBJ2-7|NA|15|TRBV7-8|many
TGTGCCAGCAGCTTAGCCGGGACACCAAACTACGAGCAGTACTTC
CASSLAGTPNYEQYF
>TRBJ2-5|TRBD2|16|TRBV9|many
TGTGCCAGCAGCCCGAGTCTAGCGGGAGTTGGAGAGACCCAGTACTTC
CASSPSLAGVGETQYF
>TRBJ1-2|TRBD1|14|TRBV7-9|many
TGTGCCAGCAGCCGCCCGGACAGGGTAAATGGCTACACCTTC
CASSRPDRVNGYTF
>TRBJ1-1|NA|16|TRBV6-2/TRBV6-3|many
TGTGCCAGCACCACGAGCAGGGGCCCCTTTGTACGTGAAGCTTTCTTT
CASTTSRGPFVREAFF
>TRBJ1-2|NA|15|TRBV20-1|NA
TGCAGTGCTAGACAGGGGCGGAGAGCTAACTATGGCTACACCTTC
CSARQGRRANYGYTF
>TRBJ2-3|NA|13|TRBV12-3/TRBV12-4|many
TGTGCCAGCAGTTTCGGCCCCAAAGATACGCAGTATTTT
CASSFGPKDTQYF
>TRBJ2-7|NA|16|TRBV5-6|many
TGTGCCAGCAGCCTAAACCCAGCGGGTCGCTCCTACGAGCAGTACTTC
CASSLNPAGRSYEQYF
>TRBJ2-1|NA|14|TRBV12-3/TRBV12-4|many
TGTGCCAGCAGAACCGGATTGGATTACAATGAGCAGTTCTTC
CASRTGLDYNEQFF
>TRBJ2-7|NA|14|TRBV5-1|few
TGCGCCAGCAGCAGATTAGACAGGTCTTACGAGCAGTACTTC
CASSRLDRSYEQYF
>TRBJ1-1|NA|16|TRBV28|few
TGTGCCAGCAGTTTGGGCCGGTGGGGGATGGGCACTGAAGCTTTCTTT
CASSLGRWGMGTEAFF
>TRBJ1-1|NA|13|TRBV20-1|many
TGCAGTGCCGACCAACCACAGGACACTGAAGCTTTCTTT
CSADQPQDTEAFF
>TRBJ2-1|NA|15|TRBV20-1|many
TGCAGTGCCCCTCGTTCCCTAGCAGCATACAATGAGCAGTTCTTC
CSAPRSLAAYNEQFF
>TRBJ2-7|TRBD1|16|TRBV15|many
TGTGCCACCAGCAGATCCCAGGGGGCCCTTTCCTACGAGCAGTACTTC
CATSRSQGALSYEQYF
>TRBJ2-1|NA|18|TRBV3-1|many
TGTGCCAGCAGCCAATTCTGGCCGGATCAGATAGTCCACAATGAGCAGTTCTTC
CASSQFWPDQIVHNEQFF
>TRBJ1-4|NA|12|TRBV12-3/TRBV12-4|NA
TGTGACAGCAGTTTCAATAATGAAAAACTGTTTTTT
CDSSFNNEKLFF
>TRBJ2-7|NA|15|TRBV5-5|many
TGTGCCAGCAGCTTGGACGGGCAAGGGAGGAGCGAGCAGTACTTC
CASSLDGQGRSEQYF
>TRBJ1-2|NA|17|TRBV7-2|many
TGTGCCAGCAGCAGCCGGGGACCCCCTTTTCTTCCATATGGCTACACCTTC
CASSSRGPPFLPYGYTF
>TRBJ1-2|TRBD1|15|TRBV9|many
TGTGCCAGCAGCGTAGGGGGACAGGCCAACTATGGCTACACCTTC
CASSVGGQANYGYTF
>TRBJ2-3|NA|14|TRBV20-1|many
TGCAGTGCCGTAGTCCTGGGGTTGACAGATACGCAGTATTTT
CSAVVLGLTDTQYF
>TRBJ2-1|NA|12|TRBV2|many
TGTGCCAGCAGTGAAGGGTACAATGAGCAGTTCTTC
CASSEGYNEQFF
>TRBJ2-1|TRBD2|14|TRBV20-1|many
TGCAGTCCCACCCTAGCGGCTTCCTACAATGAGCAGTTCTTC
CSPTLAASYNEQFF
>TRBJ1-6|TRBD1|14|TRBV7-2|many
TGTGCCAGCAGCCACAGACAGGGAGAGCACCCCCTCCACTTT
CASSHRQGEHPLHF
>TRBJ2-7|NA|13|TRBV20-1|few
TGCAGTGCTATTGGCCTAGGGGCTTACGAGCAGTACTTC
CSAIGLGAYEQYF
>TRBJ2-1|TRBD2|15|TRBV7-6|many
TGTGCCAGCAGCTTCATAGCGGGGGCCCAAGATGAGCAGTTCTTC
CASSFIAGAQDEQFF
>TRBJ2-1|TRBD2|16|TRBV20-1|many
TGCAGTGCTCGTGGGACTAGCGGCAGCTCCTACAATGAGCAGTTCTTC
CSARGTSGSSYNEQFF
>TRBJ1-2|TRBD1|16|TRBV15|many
TGTGCCACCAGCAGAGATCGGGACAGGATTAACTATGGCTACACCTTC
CATSRDRDRINYGYTF
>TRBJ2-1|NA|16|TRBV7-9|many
TGTGCCAGCAGCTTACAAGGGCTGTGGGACTACAATGAGCAGTTCTTC
CASSLQGLWDYNEQFF
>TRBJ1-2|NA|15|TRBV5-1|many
TGCGCCAGCAGCTGGTTCCAGGGGACCGGCTATGGCTACACCTTC
CASSWFQGTGYGYTF
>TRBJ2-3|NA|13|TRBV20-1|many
TGCAGTGCTAGAGAGGGGGGAGTGGATACGCAGTATTTT
CSAREGGVDTQYF
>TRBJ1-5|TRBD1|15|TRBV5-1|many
TGCGCCAGCAGCTTAATGGGACAGGGAAGTGAGCCCCAGCATTTT
CASSLMGQGSEPQHF
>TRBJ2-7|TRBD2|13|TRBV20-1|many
TGCAGTGCTAGAGTAGCGGGGCCCTACGAGCAGTACTTC
CSARVAGPYEQYF
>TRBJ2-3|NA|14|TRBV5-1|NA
TGCGCTAGTATGTCGGGGCTGAGCACAGATACGCAGTATTTT
CASMSGLSTDTQYF
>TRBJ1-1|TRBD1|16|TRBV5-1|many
TGCGCCAGCAGGGTTGGACAGGGGGCTGGCTGGACTGAAGCTTTCTTT
CASRVGQGAGWTEAFF
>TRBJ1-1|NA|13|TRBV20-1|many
TGCAGTGCTAGTTCAGGTATAGGCTATGAAGCTTTCTTT
CSASSGIGYEAFF